This record looks at one T cell receptor beta chain sequence and its context. Deletions cut 4 bases from V and 0 bases from J, with 8 bases between. The CDR3 spans 13 residues. Per the germline V gene, CDR1 is GTSNPN and CDR2 is SVGIG (reference sequence). Produced via immunoSEQ multiplex PCR; TCRdb's table is partial and in-frame only. This sample has some 110,000 clones, with 90% to 95% found just once. These data belong to a study of T cell changes during pregnancy in multiple sclerosis. This TCR was sampled from a female donor with multiple sclerosis, enrolled in a pregnancy study. The starting material was peripheral blood, obtained in the third trimester of pregnancy. J is TRBJ2-3 and V is TRBV30; D remains ambiguous. The CDR3 DNA follows: TGTGCCTGGACTATTTCTAGCACAGATACGCAGTATTTT. It yields the protein CAWTISSTDTQYF.